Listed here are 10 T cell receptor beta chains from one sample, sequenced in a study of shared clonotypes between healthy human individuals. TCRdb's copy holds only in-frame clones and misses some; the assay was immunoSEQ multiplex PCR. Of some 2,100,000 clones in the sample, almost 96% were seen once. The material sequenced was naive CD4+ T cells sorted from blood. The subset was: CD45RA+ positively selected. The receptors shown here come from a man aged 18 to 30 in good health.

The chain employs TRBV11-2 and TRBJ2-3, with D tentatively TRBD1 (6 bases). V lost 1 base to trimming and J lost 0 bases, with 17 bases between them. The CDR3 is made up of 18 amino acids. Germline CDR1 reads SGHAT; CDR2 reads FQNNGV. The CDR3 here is CASSLVFGGQPSTDTQYF. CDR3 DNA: TGTGCCAGCAGCTTAGTTTTTGGGGGACAACCAAGCACAGATACGCAGTATTTT.

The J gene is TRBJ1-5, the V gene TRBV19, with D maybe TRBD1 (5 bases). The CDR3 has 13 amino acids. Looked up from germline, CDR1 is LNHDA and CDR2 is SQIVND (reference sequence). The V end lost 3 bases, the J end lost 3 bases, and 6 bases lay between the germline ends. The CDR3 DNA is TGTGCCAGTAGTATGGACATCAATCAGCCCCAGCATTTT. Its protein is CASSMDINQPQHF.

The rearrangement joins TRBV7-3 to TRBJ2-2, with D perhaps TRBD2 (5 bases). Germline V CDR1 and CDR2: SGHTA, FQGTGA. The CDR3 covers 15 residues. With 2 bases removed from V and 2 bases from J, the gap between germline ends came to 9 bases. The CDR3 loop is CASSLGAANTGELFF. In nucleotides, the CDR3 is TGTGCCAGCAGCTTAGGAGCGGCCAACACCGGGGAGCTGTTTTTT.

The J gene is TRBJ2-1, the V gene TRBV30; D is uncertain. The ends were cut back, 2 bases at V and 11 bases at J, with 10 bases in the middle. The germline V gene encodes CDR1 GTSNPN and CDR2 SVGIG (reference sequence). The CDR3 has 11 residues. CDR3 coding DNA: TGTGCCTGGAGTACTTCAGGCCAGCAGTTCTTC. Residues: CAWSTSGQQFF. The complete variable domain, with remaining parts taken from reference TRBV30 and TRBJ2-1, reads SQTIHQWPATLVQPVGSPLSLECTVEGTSNPNLYWYRQAAGRGLQLLFYSVGIGQISSEVPQNLSASRPQDRQFILSSKKLLLSDSGFYLCAWSTSGQQFFGPGTRLTVL.

The DNA of the CDR3 is TGTGCCAGCAGTGAAGCCCTGAGCTCTGGAAACACCATATATTTT. Amino acid sequence: CASSEALSSGNTIYF. The chain uses TRBV6-1 and TRBJ1-3; unclear D gene. The germline V and J ends were trimmed by 0 bases and 0 bases, with 6 bases remaining between them. This CDR3 region has 15 residues. Germline CDR1 MNHNS, CDR2 SASEGT.

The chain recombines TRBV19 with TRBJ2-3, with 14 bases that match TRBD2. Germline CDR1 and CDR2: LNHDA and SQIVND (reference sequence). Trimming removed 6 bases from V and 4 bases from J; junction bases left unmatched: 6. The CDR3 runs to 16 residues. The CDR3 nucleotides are TGTGCCAGTAGGGGGACTAGCGGGAGTTCCCCAGATACGCAGTATTTT. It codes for CASRGTSGSSPDTQYF.

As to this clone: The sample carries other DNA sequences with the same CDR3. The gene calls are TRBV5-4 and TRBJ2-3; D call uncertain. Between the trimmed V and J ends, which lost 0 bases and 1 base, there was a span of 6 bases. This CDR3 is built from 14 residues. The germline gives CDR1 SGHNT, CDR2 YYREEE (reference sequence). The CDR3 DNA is TGTGCCAGCAGCTTGGGGTTAGGCACAGATACGCAGTATTTT. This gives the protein CASSLGLGTDTQYF.

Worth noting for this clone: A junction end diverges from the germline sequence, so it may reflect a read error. CDR3 loop: CASSLFDQRGYQIF. In DNA, the CDR3 is TGTGCCAGCAGCTTGTTCGACCAAAGGGGCTACCAGATCTTC. The chain couples TRBV7-9 to TRBJ2-7, with D perhaps TRBD1 (5 bases). Germline loops: CDR1 SEHNR, CDR2 FQNEAQ (reference sequence). The CDR3 runs 14 residues.

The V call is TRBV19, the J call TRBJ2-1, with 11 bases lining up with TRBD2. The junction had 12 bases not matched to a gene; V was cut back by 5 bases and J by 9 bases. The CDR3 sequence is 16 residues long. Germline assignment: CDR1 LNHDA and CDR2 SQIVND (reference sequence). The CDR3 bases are TGTGCCAGTAGTTCGGCCTCACTAGCGGGAGTACGTGAGCAGTTCTTC. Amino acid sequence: CASSSASLAGVREQFF.

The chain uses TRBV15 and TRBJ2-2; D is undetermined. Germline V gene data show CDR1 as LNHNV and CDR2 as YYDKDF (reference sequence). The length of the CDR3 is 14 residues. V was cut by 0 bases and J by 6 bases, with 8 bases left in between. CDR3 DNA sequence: TGTGCCACCAGCAGAGATTGGGTGGCCGGGGAGCTGTTTTTT. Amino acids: CATSRDWVAGELFF.